Listed below are T cell receptor beta chains from one sample, sequenced in a study of T cells after yellow fever vaccination. TCRdb independently ran MiXCR on the 5' RACE reads; one entry per CDR3 protein. The sample shows fewer than 650,000 distinct CDR3 sequences, 21% of them seen only once. Sample: PBMCs, taken about 21 days after the first yellow fever vaccination. These receptors all stem from a young man who received the YFV17D yellow fever vaccine. Both conserved end residues are part of each CDR3. Fields, in order: V gene, D gene, clone size, J gene, CDR3 protein, CDR3 DNA. The D gene is left open where the match is weak. Clone size appears in some rows only: once, few, many, or a class for an expanded clone.

V: TRBV7-9; D: TRBD1; size: NA; J: TRBJ2-5; CDR3: CASSRQTGTGEGETQYF; DNA: TGTGCCAGCAGCCGGCAAACCGGGACAGGGGAGGGAGAGACCCAGTACTTC
V: TRBV5-1; D: NA; size: NA; J: TRBJ2-3; CDR3: CASSCTLGQQDTQYF; DNA: TGCGCCAGCAGCTGCACGCTTGGACAACAAGATACGCAGTATTTT
V: TRBV6-1; D: NA; size: NA; J: TRBJ2-1; CDR3: CASSRYPRYEQFF; DNA: TGTGCCAGCAGCCGATACCCAAGGTATGAGCAGTTCTTC
V: TRBV9; D: NA; size: NA; J: TRBJ1-1; CDR3: CASSVDFRGVGNTEAFF; DNA: TGTGCCAGCAGCGTAGATTTTCGGGGGGTTGGGAACACTGAAGCTTTCTTT
V: TRBV6-1; D: NA; size: NA; J: TRBJ1-4; CDR3: CASSPTDGNEKLFF; DNA: TGTGCCAGCAGTCCGACGGACGGTAATGAAAAACTGTTTTTT
V: TRBV5-1; D: NA; size: few; J: TRBJ2-1; CDR3: CASTRQAHYNEQFF; DNA: TGCGCCAGCACTCGACAGGCACACTACAATGAGCAGTTCTTC
V: TRBV7-2; D: TRBD1; size: NA; J: TRBJ2-5; CDR3: CASSRNTGGGETQYF; DNA: TGTGCCAGCAGTCGAAATACAGGGGGAGGAGAGACCCAGTACTTC
V: TRBV4-2; D: TRBD2; size: NA; J: TRBJ2-1; CDR3: CASSQPTSEDEQFF; DNA: TGTGCCAGCAGCCAACCGACTAGCGAAGATGAGCAGTTCTTC
V: TRBV7-8; D: NA; size: few; J: TRBJ1-6; CDR3: CASSLVEGGNSPLHF; DNA: TGTGCCAGCAGCTTAGTGGAGGGGGGGAATTCACCCCTCCACTTT
V: TRBV12-3/TRBV12-4; D: NA; size: few; J: TRBJ2-6; CDR3: CASSPPVPLSGANVLTF; DNA: TGTGCCAGCAGTCCTCCGGTCCCCCTCTCTGGGGCCAACGTCCTGACTTTC
V: TRBV6-5; D: NA; size: NA; J: TRBJ1-1; CDR3: CASSFRAGGEAFF; DNA: TGTGCCAGCTCGTTTCGGGCGGGCGGTGAAGCTTTCTTT
V: TRBV4-2; D: NA; size: few; J: TRBJ1-2; CDR3: CASSQATDNYGYTF; DNA: TGTGCCAGCAGCCAAGCCACTGATAACTATGGCTACACCTTC
V: TRBV7-8; D: NA; size: NA; J: TRBJ1-6; CDR3: CASRSTDPYSPLHF; DNA: TGTGCCAGCAGATCAACAGACCCTTACTCTCCCCTCCACTTT
V: TRBV6-1; D: NA; size: NA; J: TRBJ2-6; CDR3: CASTWEASGANVLTF; DNA: TGTGCCAGCACCTGGGAAGCATCTGGGGCCAACGTCCTGACTTTC
V: TRBV7-2; D: NA; size: few; J: TRBJ2-1; CDR3: CASSLVSYSGGEQFF; DNA: TGTGCCAGCAGCTTAGTTTCTTACTCTGGAGGTGAGCAGTTCTTC
V: TRBV20-1; D: TRBD2; size: NA; J: TRBJ2-1; CDR3: CSASGGDSYNEQFF; DNA: TGCAGTGCTAGCGGGGGGGACTCCTACAATGAGCAGTTCTTC
V: TRBV5-1; D: NA; size: NA; J: TRBJ2-1; CDR3: CASSFDPAVGQGQFF; DNA: TGCGCCAGCAGCTTCGATCCGGCCGTTGGGCAAGGGCAGTTCTTC
V: TRBV29-1; D: NA; size: few; J: TRBJ1-6; CDR3: CSAARDDNSPLHF; DNA: TGCAGCGCCGCGAGGGATGATAATTCACCCCTCCACTTT
V: TRBV7-9; D: TRBD1; size: NA; J: TRBJ1-1; CDR3: CASSSRQGLDTEAFF; DNA: TGTGCCAGCAGCAGTAGACAGGGCTTGGACACTGAAGCTTTCTTT
V: TRBV28; D: TRBD1; size: few; J: TRBJ1-1; CDR3: CASSFLGQALNTEAFF; DNA: TGTGCCAGCAGTTTTCTGGGACAGGCGCTGAACACTGAAGCTTTCTTT
V: TRBV5-4; D: TRBD2; size: NA; J: TRBJ2-5; CDR3: CASSSGGPETQYF; DNA: TGTGCCAGCAGCTCGGGGGGGCCGGAGACCCAGTACTTC
V: TRBV20-1; D: TRBD2; size: few; J: TRBJ2-1; CDR3: CSARQGGGHNEQFF; DNA: TGCAGTGCCCGACAAGGCGGGGGGCACAATGAGCAGTTCTTC
V: TRBV2; D: TRBD1; size: NA; J: TRBJ2-7; CDR3: CASSEGDRTTYEQYF; DNA: TGTGCCAGCAGTGAAGGGGACAGGACCACCTACGAGCAGTACTTC
V: TRBV20-1; D: NA; size: NA; J: TRBJ1-1; CDR3: CSARDLPNTEAFF; DNA: TGCAGTGCTAGAGACCTTCCGAACACTGAAGCTTTCTTT
V: TRBV11-1; D: TRBD1; size: NA; J: TRBJ2-5; CDR3: CASSPGQGIPETQYF; DNA: TGTGCCAGCAGCCCCGGACAGGGAATCCCAGAGACCCAGTACTTC
V: TRBV7-9; D: NA; size: few; J: TRBJ2-5; CDR3: CASSSFGPNRTQYF; DNA: TGTGCCAGCAGCTCCTTTGGACCCAACAGGACTCAGTACTTC
V: TRBV5-1; D: NA; size: NA; J: TRBJ2-7; CDR3: CASSLTGTAYEQYF; DNA: TGCGCCAGCAGCTTAACAGGGACCGCCTACGAGCAGTACTTC
V: TRBV28; D: NA; size: few; J: TRBJ1-5; CDR3: CARPENQPQHF; DNA: TGTGCCAGACCGGAGAATCAGCCCCAGCATTTT
V: TRBV20-1; D: NA; size: NA; J: TRBJ1-2; CDR3: CSARERQAINYGYTF; DNA: TGCAGTGCTAGAGAACGACAGGCTATTAACTATGGCTACACCTTC
V: TRBV20-1; D: NA; size: NA; J: TRBJ2-5; CDR3: CSAHITGLQETQYF; DNA: TGCAGTGCTCACATAACAGGGCTACAAGAGACCCAGTACTTC
V: TRBV7-9; D: NA; size: NA; J: TRBJ1-1; CDR3: CASSANTEAFF; DNA: TGTGCCAGCTCCGCCAACACTGAAGCTTTCTTT
V: TRBV6-2/TRBV6-3; D: NA; size: NA; J: TRBJ2-3; CDR3: CASSAGRDTQYF; DNA: TGTGCCAGCAGTGCAGGGAGGGATACGCAGTATTTT
V: TRBV20-1; D: NA; size: NA; J: TRBJ2-5; CDR3: CSAGRGRDVRVKETQYF; DNA: TGCAGTGCTGGCAGGGGGAGGGATGTCCGCGTAAAAGAGACCCAGTACTTC
V: TRBV4-1; D: TRBD2; size: NA; J: TRBJ2-1; CDR3: CASSKSGERYNEQFF; DNA: TGCGCCAGCAGCAAAAGCGGGGAGAGATACAATGAGCAGTTCTTC
V: TRBV12-3/TRBV12-4; D: TRBD1; size: NA; J: TRBJ2-5; CDR3: CASSLRGPNQETQYF; DNA: TGTGCCAGCAGTCTCAGGGGGCCGAATCAAGAGACCCAGTACTTC
V: TRBV9; D: NA; size: NA; J: TRBJ2-1; CDR3: CASSVGDKYNEQFF; DNA: TGTGCCAGCAGCGTAGGGGACAAGTACAATGAGCAGTTCTTC
V: TRBV15; D: NA; size: few; J: TRBJ2-7; CDR3: CATSRDLGRQAYEQYF; DNA: TGTGCCACCAGCAGAGATCTGGGTAGACAAGCCTACGAGCAGTACTTC
V: TRBV7-9; D: NA; size: few; J: TRBJ1-2; CDR3: CASSLGETGASPSGYTF; DNA: TGTGCCAGCAGCTTAGGGGAAACAGGAGCCTCCCCATCCGGCTACACCTTC
V: TRBV4-2; D: TRBD2; size: NA; J: TRBJ2-1; CDR3: CASSQVSGGAPGDEQFF; DNA: TGTGCCAGCAGCCAAGTAAGCGGGGGGGCCCCCGGGGATGAGCAGTTCTTC
V: TRBV9; D: TRBD2; size: NA; J: TRBJ2-1; CDR3: CASSRLTSGGNEQFF; DNA: TGTGCCAGCAGCAGACTTACTAGCGGGGGCAATGAGCAGTTCTTC
V: TRBV5-6; D: NA; size: NA; J: TRBJ1-5; CDR3: CASSLSHPGRTADQPQHF; DNA: TGTGCCAGCAGCTTATCTCATCCGGGACGGACGGCGGATCAGCCCCAGCATTTT